Shown below are 9 T cell receptor beta chains from a single sample sequenced in a study of human T cells and chemical hapten exposure (dated by TCRdb to 2020 to 2023). The library was made by RACE. TCRdb shows the sequencer as NextSeq 500. Clones were called with MiXCR by TCRdb after fastp trimmed the public reads at Q25, and only in-frame beta chains were retained. Each entry is one CDR3 protein sequence, shown with its most common DNA and genes. For this sample the table gives roughly 380,000 distinct CDR3 sequences, of which approximately 5.1% were detected only once. The top ten clonotypes cover 2.6% of the sample. This sample's time point label indicates: pre-sensitization, week 0. The treatment or condition label here, explained by the study, means: therapeutic diphenylcyclopropenone sensitization with weekly scalp DPC. This specimen was whole blood, taken in connection with sensitization to the hapten diphenylcyclopropenone (DPC). These receptors all come from a woman between 50 and 59 years old with alopecia areata. Some clones in this sample may be carry-over from other donors' samples.

This clonotype was counted ten times or more. The rearrangement links TRBV3-1 to TRBJ2-1, with 12 bases matching TRBD2. This CDR3 comprises 16 residues. The germline gives CDR1 LGHDT, CDR2 YNNKEL (reference sequence). The V gene end was trimmed by 0 bases and the J gene end by 7 bases; junction bases not matched to a gene: 4. Here the CDR3 DNA reads TGTGCCAGCAGCCAAGATTGGCTAGCGGGAGGGAATGAGCAGTTCTTC. Translation gives CASSQDWLAGGNEQFF.

The rearrangement joins TRBV2 to TRBJ1-5; D unclear. The CDR3 has 15 residues. Germline-derived CDR1 and CDR2 are SNHLY and FYNNEI. Trimming pared 4 bases from V and 4 bases from J, leaving 14 bases between. The CDR3 sequence is CASSVPVGYNQPQHF. The CDR3 nucleotides read TGTGCCAGCAGTGTCCCAGTGGGTTATAATCAGCCCCAGCATTTT.

There are many counts of this clonotype. The V call is TRBV9, the J call TRBJ1-4, with 7 bases lining up with TRBD1. The germline gives CDR1 SGDLS, CDR2 YYNGEE. The length of the CDR3 is 14 residues. V was clipped by 0 bases and J by 7 bases; unmatched bases: 3. The CDR3 nucleotides are TGTGCCAGCAGCGTAGAGGGGGCGGGTGAAAAACTGTTTTTT. Its protein is CASSVEGAGEKLFF. Looking up the rest from reference TRBV9 and TRBJ1-4 gives the full variable domain: DSGVTQTPKHLITATGQRVTLRCSPRSGDLSVYWYQQSLDQGLQFLIQYYNGEERAKGNILERFSAQQFPDLHSELNLSSLELGDSALYFCASSVEGAGEKLFFGSGTQLSVL.

This clonotype was counted at least ten times. The chain combines TRBV19 with TRBJ2-5; 8 bases match TRBD2. Germline V gene lookup returns CDR1 LNHDA and CDR2 SQIVND (reference sequence). Trimming at V came to 5 bases and at J to 10 bases, leaving 15 bases not matched to a gene. The CDR3 spans 15 residues. The CDR3 DNA sequence: TGTGCCAGTAGTCCGGGACTAGGCCAGTCCTGGGACCAGTACTTC. The encoded protein is CASSPGLGQSWDQYF. The variable domain in full, completed from reference TRBV19 and TRBJ2-5, reads DGGITQSPKYLFRKEGQNVTLSCEQNLNHDAMYWYRQDPGQGLRLIYYSQIVNDFQKGDIAEGYSVSREKKESFPLTVTSAQKNPTAFYLCASSPGLGQSWDQYFGPGTRLLVL.

This clonotype has a handful of counts. The rearrangement uses TRBV29-1 and TRBJ2-6; 13 nucleotides agree with TRBD2. Trimming cost V 2 bases and J 0 bases; bases outside gene matches: 4. The germline V gene has CDR1 SQVTM and CDR2 ANQGSEA. This CDR3 is built from 18 residues. This chain's CDR3 is CSVETSGGASSGANVLTF. The CDR3 DNA reads TGCAGCGTTGAAACTAGCGGGGGGGCCTCCTCTGGGGCCAACGTCCTGACTTTC.

This clonotype was observed at least ten times. The chain combines TRBV7-2 with TRBJ2-1, with 7 bases aligning to TRBD2. The CDR3 extends over 14 amino acids. Trimming removed 4 bases from V and 4 bases from J; junction bases left unmatched: 4. Per germline, CDR1 SGHTA and CDR2 FQGNSA. CDR3 in amino acids: CASSSLGGYNEQFF. The CDR3 DNA sequence: TGTGCCAGCAGCTCCCTGGGGGGGTACAATGAGCAGTTCTTC.

The rearrangement joins TRBV7-9 to TRBJ1-1; D is undetermined. Trimming removed 8 bases from V and 10 bases from J, with 11 bases in between. Germline values: CDR1 SEHNR, CDR2 FQNEAQ (reference sequence). This CDR3 comprises 10 residues. The CDR3 nucleotides are TGTGCCAGCGCCATTCCTGGAGCTTTCTTT. It yields the protein CASAIPGAFF.

The V call is TRBV20-1, the J call TRBJ1-1; D is unresolved. Germline CDR1 DFQATT, CDR2 SNEGSKA (reference sequence). This CDR3 comprises 15 residues. V shed 0 bases and J shed 2 bases, with 13 bases lying between them. CDR3 region: CSARDQQSLNTEAFF. CDR3 in DNA: TGCAGTGCTAGAGATCAGCAGAGCCTAAACACTGAAGCTTTCTTT.

The chain joins TRBV6-1 to TRBJ2-3; D possibly matches TRBD1 or TRBD2 (5 bases each). Looked up from germline, CDR1 is MNHNS and CDR2 is SASEGT. The CDR3 has 14 amino acids. Deletions cut 2 bases from V and 6 bases from J, with 12 bases between. CDR3 amino acids: CASSELRGQDTQYF. CDR3 bases: TGTGCCAGCAGTGAATTGAGGGGCCAGGATACGCAGTATTTT.